The rows below give T cell receptor beta chains drawn from one sample of a study of spatial heterogeneity in lung cancer. One entry per CDR3 protein, called by TCRdb with MiXCR from the 5' RACE reads. Of more than 4,500 distinct CDR3 sequences in the sample, roughly 15% were seen once. The sample in question was lung tumor tissue, obtained at surgery. These receptors originate from a male donor with early-stage non-small cell lung cancer. Both conserved end residues are part of each CDR3. Fields, in order: clone size, V gene, J gene, D gene, CDR3 protein, CDR3 DNA. A D gene is named only where the DNA matches it firmly. Only part of the rows carry a size: once, few, many, or a class if the clone is expanded.

>NA|TRBV7-2|TRBJ2-2|NA
CASSLAYSGGELFF
TGTGCCAGCAGCTTAGCCTATTCCGGCGGGGAGCTGTTTTTT
>many|TRBV27|TRBJ2-3|NA
CASRGGEGTQYF
TGTGCCAGCAGGGGGGGAGAGGGTACGCAGTATTTT
>medium-sized|TRBV20-1|TRBJ1-4|NA
CSARGAGSEKLFF
TGCAGTGCTAGAGGAGCAGGGTCCGAAAAACTGTTTTTT
>many|TRBV28|TRBJ1-4|TRBD1
CASSLPGGNEKLFF
TGTGCCAGCAGTCTCCCAGGGGGAAATGAAAAACTGTTTTTT
>medium-sized|TRBV29-1|TRBJ2-1|TRBD2
CSVLSGGSYNEQFF
TGCAGCGTTCTTAGCGGGGGTTCCTACAATGAGCAGTTCTTC
>medium-sized|TRBV7-2|TRBJ2-7|NA
CASSLSQSSYEQYF
TGTGCCAGCAGCCTGTCACAGAGCTCCTACGAGCAGTACTTC
>NA|TRBV7-8|TRBJ1-5|TRBD1
CVSSEQGVGNQPRHF
TGTGTCAGCAGCGAACAGGGGGTTGGCAATCAGCCCCGGCATTTT
>NA|TRBV28|TRBJ2-7|NA
CASSLAVDVRNEQYF
TGTGCCAGCAGTCTTGCCGTTGACGTAAGGAACGAGCAGTACTTC
>medium-sized|TRBV9|TRBJ2-5|NA
CASSEGEETQYF
TGTGCCAGCAGCGAGGGGGAAGAGACCCAGTACTTC
>medium-sized|TRBV7-6|TRBJ2-2|TRBD2
CASSLAGDTGELFF
TGTGCCAGCAGCCTAGCGGGCGACACCGGGGAGCTGTTTTTT
>medium-sized|TRBV28|TRBJ2-1|NA
CASSFSTRVEQFF
TGTGCCAGCAGTTTTTCCACTCGGGTTGAGCAGTTCTTC
>medium-sized|TRBV9|TRBJ2-5|NA
CASSPLLGAQETQYF
TGTGCCAGCAGCCCCCTACTAGGGGCCCAAGAGACCCAGTACTTC
>many|TRBV7-2|TRBJ2-5|NA
CASSLDRGGEKTQYF
TGTGCCAGCAGCTTGGATCGAGGGGGGGAGAAGACCCAGTACTTC
>many|TRBV6-1|TRBJ1-3|NA
CASSEGEGTGGNTIYF
TGTGCCAGCAGTGAAGGGGAAGGGACGGGAGGAAACACCATATATTTT
>many|TRBV28|TRBJ2-5|NA
CASSPTYRAQYF
TGTGCCAGCAGTCCTACCTACAGGGCCCAGTACTTC
>large|TRBV7-8|TRBJ1-1|NA
CASSLTMDTEAFF
TGTGCCAGCAGCTTAACTATGGACACTGAAGCTTTCTTT
>few|TRBV5-1|TRBJ2-7|NA
CASSLDGPGEREQYF
TGCGCCAGCAGCTTGGACGGCCCGGGAGAACGCGAGCAGTACTTC
>medium-sized|TRBV2|TRBJ2-3|TRBD1
CASRPPGQGLVETDTQYF
TGTGCCAGCAGGCCACCGGGACAGGGGCTTGTCGAAACAGATACGCAGTATTTT
>many|TRBV18|TRBJ2-5|NA
CASSIKFEGVQETQYF
TGTGCCAGCTCCATTAAGTTCGAGGGAGTACAAGAGACCCAGTACTTC
>medium-sized|TRBV20-1|TRBJ2-1|NA
CSATGTRYNEQFF
TGCAGTGCTACCGGGACAAGATACAATGAGCAGTTCTTC
>medium-sized|TRBV5-4|TRBJ2-1|TRBD2
CASSSGGVTYNEQFF
TGTGCCAGCAGTAGCGGGGGGGTTACGTACAATGAGCAGTTCTTC
>medium-sized|TRBV28|TRBJ2-6|NA
CASSFLGTAYSGANVLTF
TGTGCCAGCAGTTTCCTCGGGACGGCATACTCTGGGGCCAACGTCCTGACTTTC
>few|TRBV7-9|TRBJ1-2|NA
CASSLDRVEGYTF
TGTGCCAGCAGCTTAGATCGCGTAGAAGGCTACACCTTC
>many|TRBV15|TRBJ2-5|TRBD2
CATSSGLAGEQETQYF
TGTGCCACCAGCAGCGGACTAGCGGGGGAACAAGAGACCCAGTACTTC
>medium-sized|TRBV7-2|TRBJ2-2|NA
CASSLVKGYTGELFF
TGTGCCAGCAGCTTAGTGAAGGGTTACACCGGGGAGCTGTTTTTT
>few|TRBV6-5|TRBJ1-4|NA
CASSPTSTNEKLFF
TGTGCCAGCAGTCCGACTTCAACTAATGAAAAACTGTTTTTT
>few|TRBV5-4|TRBJ2-3|NA
CASSLGGTTDTQYF
TGTGCCAGCAGCTTAGGGGGGACCACAGATACGCAGTATTTT
>NA|TRBV28|TRBJ2-5|NA
CASSFSYEYQETQYF
TGTGCCAGCAGTTTCAGTTACGAGTACCAAGAGACCCAGTACTTC
>medium-sized|TRBV2|TRBJ2-7|TRBD2
CASSVKRENPYEQYF
TGTGCCAGCAGTGTGAAGCGGGAAAACCCCTACGAGCAGTACTTC
>NA|TRBV20-1|TRBJ1-5|NA
CSASRADWEPQHF
TGCAGTGCTAGTAGAGCAGACTGGGAGCCCCAGCATTTT
>NA|TRBV7-2|TRBJ2-3|TRBD2
CASIPSGGTSTDTQYF
TGTGCCAGCATACCTAGCGGGGGGACTAGCACAGATACGCAGTATTTT
>medium-sized|TRBV20-1|TRBJ2-3|TRBD2
CSAVTSGRAIDTQYF
TGCAGTGCTGTGACTAGCGGGAGGGCCATAGATACGCAGTATTTT
>medium-sized|TRBV6-5|TRBJ2-1|NA
CASSWDFYNEQFF
TGTGCCAGCAGCTGGGACTTCTACAATGAGCAGTTCTTC
>many|TRBV9|TRBJ2-3|TRBD1
CASSVEGQYTDTQYF
TGTGCCAGCAGCGTAGAGGGACAGTACACAGATACGCAGTATTTT
>many|TRBV28|TRBJ2-7|TRBD1
CASSHFDRVGQYF
TGTGCCAGCAGTCACTTTGACAGGGTCGGGCAGTACTTC
>many|TRBV7-9|TRBJ2-3|NA
CASSLGRGVVTQYF
TGTGCCAGCAGCTTAGGCAGGGGAGTTGTTACGCAGTATTTT
>NA|TRBV11-3|TRBJ2-3|NA
CASSRRMLGDTQYF
TGTGCCAGCAGCCGCCGAATGTTGGGAGATACGCAGTATTTT
>medium-sized|TRBV20-1|TRBJ2-7|TRBD2
CSARGPGLASAEQYF
TGCAGTGCTAGAGGGCCGGGACTAGCCAGCGCCGAGCAGTACTTC
>medium-sized|TRBV7-9|TRBJ2-2|NA
CASSEQIQARARTGELFF
TGTGCCAGCAGCGAGCAAATCCAGGCGCGGGCAAGGACCGGGGAGCTGTTTTTT
>NA|TRBV6-5|TRBJ1-1|NA
CASSYSGREAFF
TGTGCCAGCAGTTACTCAGGACGTGAAGCTTTCTTT
>medium-sized|TRBV2|TRBJ1-2|NA
CASSEAPTASYTF
TGTGCCAGCAGTGAAGCGCCAACAGCGAGCTACACCTTC
>medium-sized|TRBV19|TRBJ2-1|TRBD1
CASSMGAGGPTNEQFF
TGTGCCAGTAGTATGGGGGCAGGGGGCCCTACTAATGAGCAGTTCTTC
>few|TRBV5-6|TRBJ2-3|TRBD2
CASSFPGLAGGSTDTQYF
TGTGCCAGCAGCTTCCCGGGACTAGCGGGGGGCAGCACAGATACGCAGTATTTT
>many|TRBV11-1|TRBJ1-1|TRBD1
CASSLRTGANTEAFF
TGTGCAAGCAGCTTAAGGACAGGCGCGAACACTGAAGCTTTCTTT
>medium-sized|TRBV4-1|TRBJ2-1|NA
CASSQDRTGYNEQFF
TGCGCCAGCAGCCAAGATCGAACGGGCTACAATGAGCAGTTCTTC
>many|TRBV6-6|TRBJ1-1|NA
CASMSQENTEAFF
TGTGCCAGCATGTCCCAGGAGAACACTGAAGCTTTCTTT